The 18 T cell receptor beta chains in this list originate from one sample, sequenced in a study of control samples from healthy donors and cancer patients. Libraries were prepared by immunoSEQ multiplex PCR; TCRdb keeps only in-frame clonotypes and omits some of them. The sample carries about 140,000 clones, roughly nine tenths recorded once. What was sequenced was blood. These receptors came from a man between 18 and 29 years old in good health.

CDR3 loop: CASAGTGYEKLFF. The CDR3 bases are TGTGCCAGCGCCGGGACAGGCTATGAAAAACTGTTTTTT. The rearrangement joins TRBV6-5 to TRBJ1-4, with 8 bases that match TRBD1. Unmatched junction bases numbered 5, after V lost 8 bases and J lost 6 bases. The CDR3 extends over 13 amino acids. From germline, CDR1 is MNHEY and CDR2 SVGAGI.

The V call is TRBV7-2, the J call TRBJ1-5; D perhaps matches TRBD1 (5 bases). The CDR3 loop spans 15 amino acids. The ends were cut back, 0 bases at V and 5 bases at J, with 11 bases in the middle. The germline V gene has CDR1 SGHTA and CDR2 FQGNSA. Written as DNA, the CDR3 is TGTGCCAGCAGCTTAGCAGGGGAAGTGGATCAGCCCCAGCATTTT. It yields the protein CASSLAGEVDQPQHF.

This clone occurred once. This chain uses TRBV7-3 with TRBJ2-5; D not certain. This CDR3 contains 13 residues. Germline V gene sequence: CDR1 SGHTA, CDR2 FQGTGA. Trimming removed 2 bases at V and 4 bases at J, with 8 bases between. The CDR3 sequence: CASSLYRGETQYF. The CDR3 nucleotides read TGTGCCAGCAGCTTATACAGAGGAGAGACCCAGTACTTC.

The chain carries TRBV9 and TRBJ1-2; a possible D gene is TRBD1 (5 bases). Germline CDR1 SGDLS, CDR2 YYNGEE. The CDR3 is made up of 15 amino acids. V shed 0 bases and J shed 4 bases, with 13 bases lying between them. The CDR3 is CASSVEEGPLYGYTF. CDR3 DNA: TGTGCCAGCAGCGTAGAGGAGGGGCCCCTCTATGGCTACACCTTC.

The chain is built from TRBV4-3 and TRBJ2-3; TRBD2 matches 10 bases. Germline CDR1 LGHNA, CDR2 YSLEER. With 0 bases clipped from V and 3 bases from J, the junction kept 9 bases outside the gene matches. CDR3 length: 18 amino acids. The CDR3 sequence is CASSQDRDSGGSTDTQYF. CDR3 DNA: TGCGCCAGCAGCCAAGATCGGGATAGCGGGGGGAGTACAGATACGCAGTATTTT.

This chain links TRBV4-2 with TRBJ1-3, with 8 bases identical to TRBD1. CDR3 length equals 15 residues. The germline CDR1 and CDR2 sequences are LGHNA and YNFKEQ. The junction had 0 bases not matched to a gene; V was cut back by 1 base and J by 1 base. This CDR3 is CASSQGTGSGNTIYF. The CDR3 nucleotides are TGTGCCAGCAGCCAAGGGACAGGGTCTGGAAACACCATATATTTT.

This clone appeared once. The chain couples TRBV5-6 to TRBJ1-6; the D gene is possibly TRBD1 (5 bases). V was shortened by 2 bases and J by 7 bases, with 10 bases between the two germline ends. This CDR3 is built from 14 residues. Germline V gene data show CDR1 as SGHDT and CDR2 as YYEEEE. CDR3 residues: CASSFTTANSPLHF. The CDR3 bases are TGTGCCAGCAGCTTTACGACAGCCAATTCACCCCTCCACTTT.

This clone is a singleton in its sample. The V gene is TRBV7-8, the J gene TRBJ2-7; D call uncertain. The V gene's germline CDR1 is SGHVS and CDR2 FQNEAQ. CDR3 length: 13 amino acids. The V end was cut by 10 bases, the J end by 2 bases, with 15 bases between. As DNA, the CDR3 is TGTGCCACGCAGAGTGACGAGGCCTACGAGCAGTACTTC. Its translation is CATQSDEAYEQYF.

The chain uses TRBV14 and TRBJ2-1; TRBD2 aligns across 7 bases. CDR3 length equals 19 residues. Germline V gene data show CDR1 as SGHDN and CDR2 as FVKESK. Trimming cost V 4 bases and J 0 bases; bases outside gene matches: 15. CDR3 protein: CASSLRVARDYRSYNEQFF. In nucleotides, the CDR3 is TGTGCCAGCAGCCTCCGAGTAGCTCGGGACTACCGCTCCTACAATGAGCAGTTCTTC.

This sequence joins TRBV18 and TRBJ1-2, with 7 bases that match TRBD1. This CDR3 spans 15 amino acids. J gave up 3 bases and V 2 bases, and 6 bases lay outside the gene matches. Germline values: CDR1 KGHSH, CDR2 LQKENI. The CDR3 DNA follows: TGTGCCAGCTCACCATTGACAGGGAATCACTATGGCTACACCTTC. Protein: CASSPLTGNHYGYTF.

This chain uses TRBV6-5 with TRBJ2-7; TRBD1 might be the D (5 bases). CDR3 length equals 13 residues. Deletions cut 10 bases from V and 2 bases from J, with 15 bases between. CDR1 is MNHEY and CDR2 is SVGAGI in the germline V gene. DNA for the CDR3: TGTGCCATTCTCCAGGGAATGACCTACGAGCAGTACTTC. It translates to CAILQGMTYEQYF.

This clone has a handful of counts. The chain carries TRBV6-2 or TRBV6-3 and TRBJ2-7, with 10 bases matching TRBD2. V lost 2 bases and J lost 3; bases outside the gene matches: 7. Germline V CDR1 and CDR2: MNHEY, SVGEGT. The CDR3 sequence is 16 residues long. The CDR3 protein is CASSYPTSGAYYEQYF. DNA of the CDR3: TGTGCCAGCAGTTACCCAACTAGCGGGGCCTACTACGAGCAGTACTTC.

The CDR3 nucleotides are TGTGCCAGCAGCTTAGACAGGGGAGGCACTGAAGCTTTCTTT. This gives the protein CASSLDRGGTEAFF. The chain couples TRBV6-6 to TRBJ1-1, with 8 positions matching TRBD1. The CDR3 is 14 amino acids. Per germline, CDR1 MNHNY and CDR2 SVGAGI (reference sequence). With 6 bases clipped from V and 4 bases from J, the junction kept 7 bases outside the gene matches.

This chain connects TRBV19 to TRBJ2-5; 12 bases align to TRBD2. This CDR3 spans 17 amino acids. From germline, CDR1 is LNHDA and CDR2 SQIVND (reference sequence). The ends lost 5 bases at V and 5 bases at J; junction bases unmatched: 12. The CDR3 DNA follows: TGTGCCAGTAGTCCAGGGACTAGCGGGTGGGTGCGGGAGACCCAGTACTTC. It yields the protein CASSPGTSGWVRETQYF.

The V call is TRBV19, the J call TRBJ2-7; 15 bases agree with TRBD2. V lost 10 bases to trimming and J lost 3 bases; unmatched junction nucleotides: 4. CDR1 and CDR2 (germline): LNHDA, SQIVND (reference sequence). CDR3 length equals 14 residues. As DNA, the CDR3 is TGTGCCACCGGGACTAGCGGGGGGAGCTACGAGCAGTACTTC. Translating it yields CATGTSGGSYEQYF.

The chain is built from TRBV3-1 (or the pseudogene TRBV3-2) and TRBJ1-6, with unresolved D. The CDR3 length is 13 residues. Trimming cost V 5 bases and J 10 bases, with 12 bases left between them. The germline gives CDR1 LGHDT, CDR2 YNNKEL (reference sequence). This CDR3 reads CASSDRTASPLHF. The CDR3 coding sequence is TGTGCCAGCAGCGATCGGACGGCGTCACCCCTCCACTTT.

This rearrangement joins TRBV27 to TRBJ2-5; TRBD1 is a possible D gene (6 bases). The germline CDR1 and CDR2 sequences are MNHEY and SMNVEV (reference sequence). V was trimmed by 6 bases and J by 4 bases, leaving 15 bases between them. The CDR3 length is 14 residues. The CDR3 region is CASRENRDPETQYF. The DNA of the CDR3 is TGTGCCAGCAGGGAGAACAGGGATCCAGAGACCCAGTACTTC.

J is TRBJ2-7 and V is TRBV1; TRBD1 is the table's D call, not checked against the DNA. TRBV1 is a pseudogene locus. The CDR3 is 19 residues long. Written as DNA, the CDR3 is TGCACCAGCAGCCCCTCGGTTCCCAGGGACAGGCAGAGCTCCTACGAGCAGTACTTC. This translates into CTSSPSVPRDRQSSYEQYF.